The next 29 T cell receptor beta chains were all read from a single sample in a study of vaccination and CD4 T cells after COVID-19. The antigens for these receptors are not known. Treatment reported: roughly 10-day PBMC culture with coronavirus spike peptide pools or control peptides (ViraFEST assay). At the Johns Hopkins FTIC core, DNA taken from cultured CD4+ T cells was sequenced by way of the Oncomine TCR Beta short-read assay. MiXCR, run by TCRdb on the PCR reads, gives a single entry per CDR3 protein. The table has approximately 19,000 distinct CDR3 sequences, around 60% seen once; the top ten hold roughly 8.3%. What was sequenced was CD4+ T cells from blood, cultured in vitro. These receptors originate from a human donor who had recovered from COVID-19.

The rearrangement joins TRBV24-1 to TRBJ2-5; D might be TRBD1 (5 bases). Trimming pared 3 bases from V and 2 bases from J, leaving 9 bases between. Germline loops: CDR1 KGHDR, CDR2 SFDVKD. This CDR3 has 14 residues. The CDR3 DNA reads TGTGCCACCAGTGATGGGGCCATTCAAGAGACCCAGTACTTC. It is translated as CATSDGAIQETQYF.

The table lists this clonotype with a few counts. The chain has TRBV27 and TRBJ1-5, with D perhaps TRBD1 (5 bases). Trimming took off 8 bases at V and 0 bases at J, with 14 bases between the two ends. The V gene's germline CDR1 is MNHEY and CDR2 SMNVEV (reference sequence). CDR3 length equals 15 residues. The CDR3 protein is CASASSGLSNQPQHF. The CDR3 bases are TGTGCCAGCGCCTCCTCGGGACTTAGCAATCAGCCCCAGCATTTT.

V and J are TRBV7-9 and TRBJ1-5; possibly TRBD1 for D (5 bases). The V end was cut by 5 bases, the J end by 2 bases, with 13 bases between. The CDR3 has 15 amino acids. Germline V gives CDR1 SEHNR, CDR2 FQNEAQ (reference sequence). The DNA for the CDR3 is TGTGCCAGCAGCCGGGGGGATTCGGGCAATCAGCCCCAGCATTTT. It codes for CASSRGDSGNQPQHF.

CDR3 nucleotide sequence: TGTGCCCTTCGGGACACGCCTATGGATGGCTACACCTTC. It translates to CALRDTPMDGYTF. The chain recombines TRBV12-3 or TRBV12-4 with TRBJ1-2, with D possibly TRBD1 on 6 matching bases. The CDR3 loop spans 13 amino acids. Deletions cut 11 bases from V and 6 bases from J, with 19 bases between.

This chain joins TRBV4-2 and TRBJ2-7; D possibly corresponds to TRBD1 (6 bases). The germline CDR1 and CDR2 sequences are LGHNA and YNFKEQ. The CDR3 runs 15 residues. Trimming took off 3 bases at V and 3 bases at J, with 15 bases between the two ends. Here the CDR3 DNA reads TGTGCCAGCAGCCAGACGGACAGCCCAGGCTACGAGCAGTACTTC. It codes for CASSQTDSPGYEQYF.

V is TRBV29-1 and J is TRBJ2-2; maybe TRBD2 (5 bases). Germline V gene data show CDR1 as SQVTM and CDR2 as ANQGSEA. V lost 4 bases and J lost 4, with 7 bases in between. The CDR3 runs to 12 residues. CDR3 sequence reads: CSVVSGTGELFF. DNA of the CDR3: TGCAGCGTTGTGAGCGGCACCGGGGAGCTGTTTTTT.

With regard to this clonotype: The junction departs from germline at one end; a sequencing error may be responsible. CDR3 DNA sequence: TGTGCCAGCAGTTACTCTCAGGGCGTTGGCTACACCTTC. Translating gives CASSYSQGVGYTF. This sequence joins TRBV6-4 and TRBJ1-2, with D possibly matching TRBD1 (5 bases). The CDR3 covers 13 residues. Germline V gives CDR1 MRHNA, CDR2 SNTAGT.

The chain links TRBV15 to TRBJ2-2; TRBD2 is a possible D gene (6 bases). V was cut by 0 bases and J by 6 bases, with 14 bases left in between. Germline V gives CDR1 LNHNV, CDR2 YYDKDF (reference sequence). This CDR3 region has 16 residues. CDR3 sequence: CATSRDAVGLAGELFF. Written as DNA, the CDR3 is TGTGCCACCAGCAGAGATGCGGTGGGACTGGCCGGGGAGCTGTTTTTT.

This sequence joins TRBV28 and TRBJ2-1; the D gene is possibly TRBD2 (5 bases). V lost 5 bases and J 2 bases, leaving 16 bases between the germline ends. The CDR3 extends over 16 amino acids. Germline loops: CDR1 MDHEN, CDR2 SYDVKM. CDR3 coding DNA: TGTGCCAGCAGTGGATCATTAGCGAGTCCCTACAATGAGCAGTTCTTC. This sequence encodes CASSGSLASPYNEQFF. The entire variable domain, with the rest obtained from reference TRBV28 and TRBJ2-1, is as follows: DVKVTQSSRYLVKRTGEKVFLECVQDMDHENMFWYRQDPGLGLRLIYFSYDVKMKEKGDIPEGYSVSREKKERFSLILESASTNQTSMYLCASSGSLASPYNEQFFGPGTRLTVL.

The chain links TRBV27 to TRBJ2-1; 12 positions agree with TRBD2. Germline V lookup: CDR1 MNHEY, CDR2 SMNVEV (reference sequence). This CDR3 region has 18 residues. Germline trimming cut 3 bases from V and 0 bases from J; bases unmatched to any gene: 6. CDR3 sequence (DNA): TGTGCCAGCAGTTTGAGTCTAGCGGGAGGGAGCTCCTACAATGAGCAGTTCTTC. Translation gives CASSLSLAGGSSYNEQFF.

The chain joins TRBV5-4 to TRBJ1-2; unclear D gene. The CDR3 length is 14 residues. The ends were cut back, 1 base at V and 2 bases at J, with 9 bases in the middle. Germline CDR1 and CDR2: SGHNT and YYREEE (reference sequence). The CDR3 DNA reads TGTGCCAGCAGCTTGTTGGTAGGGAACTATGGCTACACCTTC. Translating gives CASSLLVGNYGYTF.

With respect to this clonotype: One end of the junction fails to match germline, which may point to a read error. The chain recombines TRBV11-2 with TRBJ1-2; 7 nucleotides match TRBD1. The CDR3 totals 14 residues. Germline-derived CDR1 and CDR2 are SGHAT and FQNNGV. Here the CDR3 reads CAGSLVGGGYGYTF. The CDR3 DNA is TGTGCCGGCAGCCTAGTAGGGGGCGGCTATGGCTACACCTTC. Full variable domain (remainder filled in from reference TRBV11-2 and TRBJ1-2): EAGVAQSPRYKIIEKRQSVAFWCNPISGHATLYWYQQILGQGPKLLIQFQNNGVVDDSQLPKDRFSAERLKGVDSTLKIQPAKLEDSAVYLCAGSLVGGGYGYTFGSGTRLTVV.

This clonotype was detected once. The gene calls are TRBV6-1 and TRBJ1-1, with 7 bases matching TRBD1. CDR3 size: 14 residues. With V trimmed by 5 bases and J by 1 base, 4 bases remained unmatched. CDR1 and CDR2 from the germline V gene are MNHNS and SASEGT. The CDR3 is CASSPTGANTEAFF. CDR3 nucleotide sequence: TGTGCCAGCAGTCCCACAGGGGCGAACACTGAAGCTTTCTTT.

The chain employs TRBV30 and TRBJ2-3, with TRBD1 identical over 10 bases. There are 15 residues in the CDR3. The V gene end was trimmed by 3 bases and the J gene end by 5 bases; junction bases not matched to a gene: 8. The germline V gene encodes CDR1 GTSNPN and CDR2 SVGIG (reference sequence). In nucleotides, the CDR3 is TGTGCCTGGAGCGCCGGGACAGGGGTTGGAGATACGCAGTATTTT. This codes for CAWSAGTGVGDTQYF.

There are a few counts of this clonotype. The chain joins TRBV7-8 to TRBJ1-1; D is ambiguous. Germline V gives CDR1 SGHVS, CDR2 FQNEAQ. With 8 bases removed from V and 5 bases from J, the gap between germline ends came to 9 bases. This CDR3 has 11 amino acids. CDR3 residues: CASLLGTEAFF. The CDR3 DNA reads TGTGCCAGCCTGTTGGGTACTGAAGCTTTCTTT.

V usage is TRBV9 and J usage is TRBJ2-1, with D maybe TRBD2 (5 bases). This CDR3 region has 17 residues. Germline V lookup: CDR1 SGDLS, CDR2 YYNGEE. Trimming took off 7 bases at V and 0 bases at J, with 20 bases between the two ends. The CDR3 DNA is TGTGCCAGCTCCCGGGTGGAGTTTGGGAGCTCCTACAATGAGCAGTTCTTC. Translation gives CASSRVEFGSSYNEQFF.

This clonotype has just a few counts. The chain joins TRBV20-1 to TRBJ1-1; no definite D call. Germline CDR1 and CDR2: DFQATT and SNEGSKA (reference sequence). The CDR3 has 12 amino acids. V was trimmed by 7 bases and J by 0 bases, leaving 9 bases between them. The DNA for the CDR3 is TGCAGTGGAGGGAATATGAACACTGAAGCTTTCTTT. Translation gives CSGGNMNTEAFF.

This clonotype has only a few counts. This chain uses TRBV6-5 with TRBJ2-7, with unresolved D. CDR1 MNHEY and CDR2 SVGAGI come from the germline V gene. This CDR3 comprises 12 residues. Trimming removed 4 bases from V and 6 bases from J, with 10 bases in between. The DNA of the CDR3 is TGTGCCAGCAGTTCCCCCCCGGGCGAGCAGTACTTC. Residues: CASSSPPGEQYF.

This clonotype was recorded only once. The rearrangement uses TRBV27 and TRBJ1-2, with 9 nucleotides matching TRBD1. V lost 7 bases and J lost 4; bases outside the gene matches: 7. This CDR3 is built from 14 residues. The germline CDR1 and CDR2 sequences are MNHEY and SMNVEV (reference sequence). CDR3 protein: CASKRQGVTYGYTF. CDR3 nucleotides: TGTGCCAGCAAAAGACAGGGGGTTACCTATGGCTACACCTTC.

There are a few counts of this clonotype. The rearrangement joins TRBV7-2 to TRBJ1-4; no reliable D call. Between the trimmed V and J ends, which lost 1 base and 11 bases, there was a span of 14 bases. There are 14 residues in the CDR3. Per the germline V gene, CDR1 is SGHTA and CDR2 is FQGNSA. The CDR3 spells CASSLETVRGKLFF. The CDR3 DNA reads as TGTGCCAGCAGCTTAGAAACGGTGAGAGGGAAACTGTTTTTT.

The rearrangement uses TRBV20-1 and TRBJ2-7, with D perhaps TRBD1 (5 bases). Trimming shortened V by 5 bases and J by 7 bases, and 15 bases separated the two germline ends. The germline gives CDR1 DFQATT, CDR2 SNEGSKA (reference sequence). The CDR3 runs 12 residues. As DNA, the CDR3 is TGCAGTGCTCCAGGGCCCGTCGGAGAGCAGTACTTC. This codes for CSAPGPVGEQYF.

The chain uses TRBV30 and TRBJ1-2; no reliable D call. The CDR3 loop spans 13 amino acids. V lost 3 bases to trimming and J lost 6 bases, with 14 bases between them. The germline V gene has CDR1 GTSNPN and CDR2 SVGIG (reference sequence). As DNA, the CDR3 is TGTGCCTGGAGCCCCGATTACTTTGATGGCTACACCTTC. Translated: CAWSPDYFDGYTF.

The table lists this clonotype with a few counts. The chain recombines TRBV7-3 with TRBJ1-6; D not resolved. The CDR3 is 15 residues long. CDR1 and CDR2 (germline): SGHTA, FQGTGA. The V and J ends lost 5 bases and 7 bases respectively, with 15 bases between them. The CDR3, as DNA: TGTGCCAGCAGCGTTTCCGGGAGATCGAATTCACCCCTCCACTTT. Its translation: CASSVSGRSNSPLHF.

This chain links TRBV30 with TRBJ2-5, with no clear D. This CDR3 is 11 amino acids long. Trimming stripped 1 base from V and 4 bases from J, with 4 bases between. Germline V gene lookup returns CDR1 GTSNPN and CDR2 SVGIG (reference sequence). The CDR3 region is CAWSALETQYF. The CDR3 DNA reads as TGTGCCTGGAGTGCGTTAGAGACCCAGTACTTC.

J is TRBJ1-5 and V is TRBV30; D unresolved. Germline V lookup: CDR1 GTSNPN, CDR2 SVGIG (reference sequence). This CDR3 region has 14 residues. The germline V and J ends were trimmed by 2 bases and 4 bases, with 12 bases remaining between them. As DNA, the CDR3 is TGTGCCTGGAGTTTGTGGGGTGGGAATCAGCCCCAGCATTTT. Protein: CAWSLWGGNQPQHF.

The chain combines TRBV10-3 with TRBJ2-1, with 13 nucleotides matching TRBD2. Losses at the gene ends were 4 bases for V and 0 bases for J; bases not matched to a gene: 0. From germline, CDR1 is ENHRY and CDR2 SYGVKD. This CDR3 spans 16 amino acids. Here the CDR3 reads CAISGTSGSSYNEQFF. CDR3 DNA: TGTGCCATCAGTGGGACTAGCGGGAGCTCCTACAATGAGCAGTTCTTC.

This chain joins TRBV7-2 and TRBJ1-1; TRBD1 matches 7 bases. Germline V gene data show CDR1 as SGHTA and CDR2 as FQGNSA. Trimming removed 5 bases from V and 11 bases from J; junction bases left unmatched: 11. CDR3 length equals 13 residues. This CDR3 is CASSHGAGTDAFF. Here the CDR3 DNA reads TGTGCCAGCAGCCATGGGGCCGGGACAGACGCTTTCTTT. Full variable domain (remainder filled in from reference TRBV7-2 and TRBJ1-1): GAGVSQSPSNKVTEKGKDVELRCDPISGHTALYWYRQSLGQGLEFLIYFQGNSAPDKSGLPSDRFSAERTGGSVSTLTIQRTQQEDSAVYLCASSHGAGTDAFFGQGTRLTVV.

V and J are TRBV2 and TRBJ2-7; D remains unclear. CDR3 length equals 16 residues. V lost 4 bases and J 2 bases, leaving 18 bases between the germline ends. Germline V gene lookup returns CDR1 SNHLY and CDR2 FYNNEI. CDR3 in DNA: TGTGCCAGCAGTGGATCTGTTGGCAGGAGAGCCTACGAGCAGTACTTC. Protein: CASSGSVGRRAYEQYF.

The chain links TRBV2 to TRBJ2-2; 10 bases agree with TRBD2. Germline V gene lookup returns CDR1 SNHLY and CDR2 FYNNEI. With V trimmed by 7 bases and J by 7 bases, 9 bases remained unmatched. This CDR3 spans 15 amino acids. The CDR3 loop is CASKLAGGLGGELFF. Here the CDR3 DNA reads TGTGCCAGCAAGTTAGCGGGAGGTTTAGGCGGGGAGCTGTTTTTT.